Below, 17 T cell receptor beta chains from the same sample are listed, as sequenced in a study of cytomegalovirus exposure and HLA in healthy donors. The PCR contained 60 Vbeta and 13 Jbeta primers. The method was immunoSEQ multiplex PCR; TCRdb's version includes in-frame clones alone and lacks a portion of them. This table has about 65,000 clones, roughly 60% appearing once. Source material: PBMCs. The source of these receptors is a young man in good health and CMV-seronegative.

The genes are TRBV29-1 and TRBJ2-1; 11 bases agree with TRBD2. There are 18 residues in the CDR3. Trimming cost V 1 base and J 10 bases; bases outside gene matches: 18. The germline gives CDR1 SQVTM, CDR2 ANQGSEA. The CDR3 DNA sequence: TGCAGCGTTGAAGGAGGGAATAGCGGGGGGGCTAAGGTGTGGGAGCAGTTCTTC. Translated: CSVEGGNSGGAKVWEQFF.

The chain has TRBV6-1 and TRBJ1-2, with 8 bases identical to TRBD1. Per germline, CDR1 MNHNS and CDR2 SASEGT. CDR3 length equals 15 residues. V was pared by 3 bases and J by 7 bases, with 10 bases of the junction left unmatched. This CDR3 reads CASSDSWTGRGGYTF. The CDR3 coding sequence is TGTGCCAGCAGTGACTCCTGGACAGGGCGAGGTGGCTACACCTTC.

A single count supports this clone. This rearrangement joins TRBV5-1 to TRBJ1-5; 8 nucleotides line up with TRBD1. Germline CDR1 and CDR2: SGHRS and YFSETQ. V was pared by 4 bases and J by 5 bases, with 8 bases of the junction left unmatched. The CDR3 loop spans 15 amino acids. The CDR3 protein is CASSLDTGGDQPQHF. The CDR3 nucleotides read TGCGCCAGCAGCCTAGATACAGGGGGAGATCAGCCCCAGCATTTT.

This clone has a handful of counts. The DNA of the CDR3 is TGCGCCAGCAGCCCAGGACAGGGGCTGAAGGAAGCTTTCTTT. Translated: CASSPGQGLKEAFF. The chain is built from TRBV5-1 and TRBJ1-1; the match to TRBD1 covers 9 bases. The CDR3 has 14 residues. Germline V lookup: CDR1 SGHRS, CDR2 YFSETQ. The trim removed 4 bases at V and 8 bases at J, leaving 9 bases unmatched.

The V gene is TRBV29-1, the J gene TRBJ2-2; 9 positions agree with TRBD1. This CDR3 contains 16 residues. V lost 2 bases, J lost 2 bases, and 6 bases stayed unmatched. Germline-derived CDR1 and CDR2 are SQVTM and ANQGSEA. The CDR3 nucleotides are TGCAGCGTTGAAAAGGGGACAGGGCAAAACACCGGGGAGCTGTTTTTT. Translating gives CSVEKGTGQNTGELFF.

This sequence joins TRBV4-1 and TRBJ1-5; 7 nucleotides line up with TRBD1. The CDR3 runs 15 residues. V was clipped by 2 bases and J by 4 bases; unmatched bases: 5. Germline V gene sequence: CDR1 MGHRA, CDR2 YSYEKL. CDR3 sequence reads: CASSQPGQLNQPQHF. DNA for the CDR3: TGCGCCAGCAGCCAACCGGGACAGCTAAATCAGCCCCAGCATTTT.

With regard to this clone: Other DNA sequences in this sample translate to the same CDR3. The genes are TRBV4-1 and TRBJ1-1; no clear D gene. This CDR3 contains 15 residues. CDR1 and CDR2 (germline): MGHRA, YSYEKL. Trimming removed 1 base at V and 0 bases at J, with 9 bases between. CDR3 DNA sequence: TGCGCCAGCAGCCAAGCGGGAGCTATGAACACTGAAGCTTTCTTT. Protein: CASSQAGAMNTEAFF.

The chain employs TRBV7-9 and TRBJ1-2; TRBD1 agrees at 9 bases. In germline, CDR1 is SEHNR, CDR2 FQNEAQ (reference sequence). The V and J ends lost 0 bases and 6 bases, in that order; junction bases with no gene match: 8. The CDR3 extends over 16 amino acids. The CDR3 sequence: CASSLAFDDRGDGYTF. The CDR3, as DNA: TGTGCCAGCAGCTTAGCCTTTGACGACAGGGGGGATGGCTACACCTTC.

This clone was counted between two and nine times. V is TRBV2 and J is TRBJ2-5; perhaps TRBD1 as D (6 bases). The CDR3 length is 15 residues. Germline V gene data show CDR1 as SNHLY and CDR2 as FYNNEI. V was pared by 5 bases and J by 5 bases, with 18 bases between. DNA of the CDR3: TGTGCCAGCAGTACCGGGACACAGAGTTGGGAGACCCAGTACTTC. Its translation is CASSTGTQSWETQYF.

This clone was observed a handful of times. The genes are TRBV10-3 and TRBJ1-5; a possible D gene is TRBD1 (6 bases). The CDR3 has 14 residues. Germline CDR1 is ENHRY and CDR2 is SYGVKD. Trimming took off 5 bases at V and 3 bases at J, with 11 bases between the two ends. The CDR3 nucleotides are TGTGCCATCAGTATGGACAGAACCAATCAGCCCCAGCATTTT. Translating gives CAISMDRTNQPQHF.

This clone occurred a few times. This rearrangement joins TRBV19 to TRBJ2-6, with TRBD2 matching 7 bases. The CDR3 covers 15 residues. V shed 3 bases and J 12 bases; nucleotides not matched to a gene: 11. Germline-derived CDR1 and CDR2 are LNHDA and SQIVND (reference sequence). CDR3 coding DNA: TGTGCCAGTAGTATTCGAAGCGGGGACCTGGGCGTCCTGACTTTC. As protein: CASSIRSGDLGVLTF.

The V and J genes are TRBV13 and TRBJ1-2; 8 nucleotides align to TRBD1. Germline CDR1 is PRHDT and CDR2 is FYEKMQ (reference sequence). V trimming: 5 bases; J trimming: 7 bases; junction bases outside the gene matches: 9. The CDR3 is made up of 14 amino acids. CDR3 coding DNA: TGTGCCAGCAGCACGTCGACAGGGGCTCCTGGCTACACCTTC. Encoded protein: CASSTSTGAPGYTF.

The V call is TRBV7-3, the J call TRBJ2-5; possibly TRBD2 for D (5 bases). From germline, CDR1 is SGHTA and CDR2 FQGTGA. Trimming removed 5 bases at V and 1 base at J, with 11 bases between. The CDR3 has 14 residues. CDR3 loop: CASSRNGVQETQYF. CDR3 nucleotides: TGTGCCAGCAGCCGGAACGGGGTCCAAGAGACCCAGTACTTC.

The chain links TRBV25-1 to TRBJ2-5, with D tentatively TRBD1 (5 bases). The germline gives CDR1 MGHDK, CDR2 SYGVNS. V was trimmed by 1 base and J by 3 bases, leaving 12 bases between them. The CDR3 covers 15 residues. CDR3 sequence: CASSEFPGREETQYF. The CDR3 nucleotides read TGTGCCAGCAGTGAATTCCCCGGCAGGGAAGAGACCCAGTACTTC.

The rearrangement joins TRBV9 to TRBJ1-2, with D unclear. V was pared by 4 bases and J by 11 bases, with 12 bases between. The CDR3 totals 11 residues. Germline V lookup: CDR1 SGDLS, CDR2 YYNGEE. The CDR3 coding sequence is TGTGCCAGCAGCAGTCCGTCGGGGTACACCTTC. Encoded protein: CASSSPSGYTF.

This clone is medium-sized. This chain connects TRBV4-1 to TRBJ2-5; 7 positions match TRBD2. Germline loops: CDR1 MGHRA, CDR2 YSYEKL. After removal of 0 bases from V and 5 bases from J, the junction contained 9 bases not matched to a gene. The CDR3 spans 16 residues. CDR3 region: CASSQEGGVVGETQYF. As DNA, the CDR3 is TGCGCCAGCAGCCAAGAGGGGGGGGTTGTTGGCGAGACCCAGTACTTC.

The V and J genes are TRBV29-1 and TRBJ2-7; no reliable D call. V was pared by 4 bases and J by 0 bases, with 7 bases between. This CDR3 spans 12 amino acids. CDR1 and CDR2 (germline): SQVTM, ANQGSEA. The CDR3 DNA follows: TGCAGCGTTGTTTCGAGCTCCTACGAGCAGTACTTC. Its protein is CSVVSSSYEQYF.